One sample yielded the 30 T cell receptor beta chains listed below, sequenced in a study of technical replicates of blood from a handful of donors. Some clones are missing from TCRdb's copy, which holds only in-frame ones; the method was immunoSEQ multiplex PCR. Altogether more than 65,000 clones are present, around 94% being singletons, with the ten largest covering 0.2% to 0.3%. Material for sequencing was T cells isolated from PBMCs. These receptors came from a human donor in good health.

The rearrangement uses TRBV7-9 and TRBJ2-5, with unresolved D. The CDR3 spans 17 residues. V lost 2 bases to trimming and J lost 4 bases, with 20 bases between them. CDR1 is SEHNR and CDR2 is FQNEAQ in the germline V gene (reference sequence). Here the CDR3 reads CASSLIPPPIRGETQYF. The DNA for the CDR3 is TGTGCCAGCAGCTTAATCCCTCCTCCTATTCGAGGAGAGACCCAGTACTTC.

The chain couples TRBV5-1 to TRBJ1-2; 9 nucleotides match TRBD1. The junction had 2 bases not matched to a gene; V was cut back by 5 bases and J by 3 bases. This CDR3 is 13 amino acids long. CDR1 is SGHRS and CDR2 is YFSETQ in the germline V gene. The CDR3 spells CASRRTGDYGYTF. The CDR3 DNA follows: TGCGCCAGCAGGAGGACAGGGGACTATGGCTACACCTTC.

The chain is built from TRBV12-5 and TRBJ2-7, with 11 bases lining up with TRBD2. This CDR3 is built from 17 residues. Germline-derived CDR1 and CDR2 are LGHNT and FRNRAP. With 5 bases clipped from V and 3 bases from J, the junction kept 12 bases outside the gene matches. CDR3 amino acids: CASGLRGTSGGIYEQYF. Written as DNA, the CDR3 is TGTGCTAGTGGTCTAAGGGGGACTAGCGGAGGAATCTACGAGCAGTACTTC. The full variable domain, its missing parts supplied by reference TRBV12-5 and TRBJ2-7, is DARVTQTPRHKVTEMGQEVTMRCQPILGHNTVFWYRQTMMQGLELLAYFRNRAPLDDSGMPKDRFSAEMPDATLATLKIQPSEPRDSAVYFCASGLRGTSGGIYEQYFGPGTRLTVT.

This chain links TRBV6-6 with TRBJ2-7, with 8 bases aligning to TRBD1. In germline, CDR1 is MNHNY, CDR2 SVGAGI (reference sequence). This CDR3 is built from 13 residues. Germline trimming cut 7 bases from V and 3 bases from J; bases unmatched to any gene: 5. The CDR3: CASTPGGIYEQYF. Here the CDR3 DNA reads TGTGCCAGCACCCCAGGGGGCATCTACGAGCAGTACTTC.

The V and J genes are TRBV7-8 and TRBJ2-7; tentatively, D is TRBD2 (6 bases). The V gene lost 2 bases and the J gene lost 5 bases, with 16 bases spanning the gap. Germline V gene data show CDR1 as SGHVS and CDR2 as FQNEAQ. This CDR3 spans 15 amino acids. CDR3 in amino acids: CASSLTAGGVHEQYF. As DNA, the CDR3 is TGTGCCAGCAGCTTAACGGCGGGCGGGGTCCACGAGCAGTACTTC.

This chain uses TRBV6-1 with TRBJ1-1; D perhaps matches TRBD1 (5 bases). Trimming removed 5 bases at V and 4 bases at J, with 5 bases between. In germline, CDR1 is MNHNS, CDR2 SASEGT. The CDR3 is made up of 11 amino acids. CDR3 region: CASSRGTEAFF. The DNA for the CDR3 is TGTGCCAGCAGTAGGGGCACTGAAGCTTTCTTT.

The V and J genes are TRBV9 and TRBJ1-1; TRBD1 matches at 8 bases. CDR1 and CDR2 from the germline V gene are SGDLS and YYNGEE. CDR3 size: 15 residues. The V gene end was trimmed by 4 bases and the J gene end by 4 bases; junction bases not matched to a gene: 9. The CDR3 DNA reads as TGTGCCAGCAGCCCCTCTCCAGGGGGCGTCACTGAAGCTTTCTTT. Translated, it gives CASSPSPGGVTEAFF.

The V call is TRBV10-3, the J call TRBJ2-7, with TRBD2 matching 10 bases. This CDR3 has 15 amino acids. V dropped 4 bases and J dropped 7; count of bases not matched to a gene: 10. Germline V gene data show CDR1 as ENHRY and CDR2 as SYGVKD. In nucleotides, the CDR3 is TGTGCCATCAGTGTGTATCTAGCGGGAGTACGGGAGCAGTACTTC. Translating gives CAISVYLAGVREQYF.

A single count supports this clone. The chain recombines TRBV27 with TRBJ1-5; TRBD1 aligns across 9 bases. The V gene's germline CDR1 is MNHEY and CDR2 SMNVEV (reference sequence). J was trimmed by 4 bases and V by 5 bases; bases with no gene match: 6. This CDR3 is 15 amino acids long. CDR3 DNA sequence: TGTGCCAGCAGTCTCGGGACAGGGAGTAATCAGCCCCAGCATTTT. Protein sequence: CASSLGTGSNQPQHF.

The chain couples TRBV28 to TRBJ1-5, with TRBD1 identical over 8 bases. The germline V gene has CDR1 MDHEN and CDR2 SYDVKM. The CDR3 is 13 amino acids. After removal of 5 bases from V and 6 bases from J, the junction contained 3 bases not matched to a gene. This CDR3 reads CASSGGQGQPQHF. The CDR3 nucleotides read TGTGCCAGCAGTGGCGGACAGGGTCAGCCCCAGCATTTT.

The CDR3 sequence is CSVDGGATDTQYF. CDR3 in DNA: TGCAGCGTTGACGGCGGGGCTACAGATACGCAGTATTTT. The V and J genes are TRBV29-1 and TRBJ2-3, with a weak D call TRBD2 (6 bases). CDR3 length equals 13 residues. Germline CDR1 SQVTM, CDR2 ANQGSEA. The germline V and J ends were trimmed by 3 bases and 3 bases, with 10 bases remaining between them.

The chain has TRBV7-9 and TRBJ2-5, with 9 bases aligning to TRBD1. The CDR3 loop spans 15 amino acids. Trimming removed 4 bases from V and 3 bases from J; junction bases left unmatched: 6. The germline gives CDR1 SEHNR, CDR2 FQNEAQ (reference sequence). The CDR3 sequence is CASSSVGTGKETQYF. CDR3 in DNA: TGTGCCAGCAGCTCCGTGGGGACAGGGAAAGAGACCCAGTACTTC.

This clone showed up just once. The gene calls are TRBV6-1 and TRBJ2-3, with D perhaps matching TRBD2 (6 bases). Deletions cut 2 bases from V and 6 bases from J, with 21 bases between. Germline CDR1 and CDR2: MNHNS and SASEGT. The CDR3 sequence is 17 residues long. The CDR3 bases are TGTGCCAGCAGTGAATTCCGTGCGGGATCAGGGCGGGATACGCAGTATTTT. It translates to CASSEFRAGSGRDTQYF.

The chain carries TRBV28 and TRBJ2-1; 8 nucleotides align to TRBD2. Germline V gives CDR1 MDHEN, CDR2 SYDVKM. The J segment lost 7 bases and the V segment lost 2 bases, leaving 7 bases of the junction unmatched. This CDR3 is 15 amino acids long. The CDR3 sequence: CASSLVGRARNEQFF. DNA for the CDR3: TGTGCCAGCAGTTTAGTCGGGAGGGCCCGAAATGAGCAGTTCTTC.

This clone was picked up one time. The V and J genes are TRBV29-1 and TRBJ2-7; D is perhaps TRBD1 (6 bases). There are 14 residues in the CDR3. V was cut by 3 bases and J by 2 bases, with 14 bases left in between. CDR1 SQVTM and CDR2 ANQGSEA come from the germline V gene. As DNA, the CDR3 is TGCAGCGTTGAGTTAGGGGACACAACCTACGAGCAGTACTTC. This codes for CSVELGDTTYEQYF.

The chain has TRBV5-4 and TRBJ2-7; 11 positions agree with TRBD2. Germline-derived CDR1 and CDR2 are SGHNT and YYREEE (reference sequence). V dropped 3 bases and J dropped 3; count of bases not matched to a gene: 8. There are 16 residues in the CDR3. The CDR3 sequence is CASSWSGTSGGYEQYF. Here the CDR3 DNA reads TGTGCCAGCAGCTGGTCCGGGACTAGCGGCGGCTACGAGCAGTACTTC.

This chain joins TRBV28 and TRBJ1-1; D gene ambiguous. Germline CDR1 and CDR2: MDHEN and SYDVKM. V lost 6 bases to trimming and J lost 4 bases, with 9 bases between them. The CDR3 spans 12 residues. The CDR3: CASSSAFTEAFF. In DNA form, the CDR3 reads TGTGCCAGCAGCTCCGCGTTCACTGAAGCTTTCTTT.

This chain connects TRBV28 to TRBJ2-4; 8 positions match TRBD2. This CDR3 contains 17 residues. J gave up 3 bases and V 3 bases, and 10 bases lay outside the gene matches. The germline CDR1 and CDR2 sequences are MDHEN and SYDVKM. The CDR3: CASSLINSGTGKNIQYF. The CDR3 DNA reads TGTGCCAGCAGTTTGATCAATAGCGGGACTGGCAAAAACATTCAGTACTTC.

The rearrangement links TRBV5-6 to TRBJ1-2, with D maybe TRBD1 (5 bases). Germline CDR1 and CDR2: SGHDT and YYEEEE. This CDR3 spans 13 amino acids. Trimming removed 4 bases from V and 3 bases from J, with 10 bases in between. The CDR3 nucleotides read TGTGCCAGCAGCAGGGGACTTGACTATGGCTACACCTTC. Protein sequence: CASSRGLDYGYTF. The full variable domain, with the rest looked up from reference TRBV5-6 and TRBJ1-2, is DAGVTQSPTHLIKTRGQQVTLRCSPKSGHDTVSWYQQALGQGPQFIFQYYEEEERQRGNFPDRFSGHQFPNYSSELNVNALLLGDSALYLCASSRGLDYGYTFGSGTRLTVV.

The chain joins TRBV6-4 to TRBJ2-5, with 14 bases lining up with TRBD2. V lost 3 bases to trimming and J lost 4 bases; unmatched junction nucleotides: 10. There are 18 residues in the CDR3. Germline CDR1 reads MRHNA; CDR2 reads SNTAGT. As DNA, the CDR3 is TGTGCCAGCAGTGAGGTAGGACTAGCGGGAGGATCAAGAGAGACCCAGTACTTC. Residues: CASSEVGLAGGSRETQYF.

CDR3 nucleotides: TGTGCCATACAGGGTCCCACTGAAGCTTTCTTT. Translating gives CAIQGPTEAFF. V is TRBV2 and J is TRBJ1-1, with D perhaps TRBD1 (6 bases). The germline CDR1 and CDR2 sequences are SNHLY and FYNNEI. Trimming took off 10 bases at V and 4 bases at J, with 10 bases between the two ends. This CDR3 has 11 residues.

The chain couples TRBV27 to TRBJ1-2; D gene uncertain. Germline CDR1 and CDR2: MNHEY and SMNVEV (reference sequence). CDR3 length: 16 amino acids. Trimming stripped 2 bases from V and 3 bases from J, with 16 bases between. CDR3 nucleotide sequence: TGTGCCAGCAGTTTAGGACCGAGTGGACTGTACTATGGCTACACCTTC. Translated, it gives CASSLGPSGLYYGYTF.

This chain links TRBV6-1 with TRBJ2-1, with D maybe TRBD1 (5 bases). Germline V gene sequence: CDR1 MNHNS, CDR2 SASEGT. Trimming took off 0 bases at V and 9 bases at J, with 12 bases between the two ends. The CDR3 consists of 14 residues. The CDR3 DNA is TGTGCCAGCAGTGAAGCAAGGACAAGTGGTGAGCAGTTCTTC. Protein: CASSEARTSGEQFF.

This sequence joins TRBV7-2 and TRBJ2-7; D is possibly TRBD2 (6 bases). This CDR3 region has 15 residues. Trimming shortened V by 4 bases and J by 3 bases, and 16 bases separated the two germline ends. Per germline, CDR1 SGHTA and CDR2 FQGNSA. The CDR3 is CASSYRGSGYYEQYF. CDR3 bases: TGTGCCAGCAGCTATCGTGGTAGCGGATACTACGAGCAGTACTTC. Filled out from reference TRBV7-2 and TRBJ2-7, the complete variable domain reads GAGVSQSPSNKVTEKGKDVELRCDPISGHTALYWYRQSLGQGLEFLIYFQGNSAPDKSGLPSDRFSAERTGGSVSTLTIQRTQQEDSAVYLCASSYRGSGYYEQYFGPGTRLTVT.

The chain has TRBV7-9 and TRBJ2-2, with D possibly being TRBD1 (5 bases). Germline V gives CDR1 SEHNR, CDR2 FQNEAQ (reference sequence). The CDR3 has 15 amino acids. V shed 2 bases and J shed 3 bases, with 10 bases lying between them. Written as DNA, the CDR3 is TGTGCCAGCAGCTTATGGTTAGGGGACACCGGGGAGCTGTTTTTT. Translation gives CASSLWLGDTGELFF.

The chain carries TRBV5-5 and TRBJ1-2; D is unclear. Germline CDR1 reads SGHKS; CDR2 reads YYEKEE (reference sequence). CDR3 size: 14 residues. V was pared by 7 bases and J by 2 bases, with 15 bases between. The CDR3 reads CASGGVRPNYGYTF. The CDR3 DNA reads as TGTGCCAGCGGCGGGGTTCGGCCGAACTATGGCTACACCTTC.

The chain employs TRBV14 and TRBJ2-1; D is unclear. Germline V gene lookup returns CDR1 SGHDN and CDR2 FVKESK. The V and J ends lost 1 base and 7 bases respectively, with 8 bases between them. This CDR3 region has 13 residues. The CDR3 loop is CASSQGLLNEQFF. The CDR3 DNA sequence: TGTGCCAGCAGCCAAGGGCTCCTTAATGAGCAGTTCTTC.

V usage is TRBV13 and J usage is TRBJ2-2; 8 bases fit TRBD1. Trimming at V came to 4 bases and at J to 1 base, leaving 2 bases not matched to a gene. Germline assignment: CDR1 PRHDT and CDR2 FYEKMQ (reference sequence). CDR3 length: 15 amino acids. CDR3 protein: CASSYGQGNTGELFF. In DNA, the CDR3 is TGTGCCAGCAGCTACGGACAGGGGAACACCGGGGAGCTGTTTTTT.

This chain connects TRBV20-1 to TRBJ1-1; no definite D call. The V end was cut by 6 bases, the J end by 5 bases, with 10 bases between. CDR3 length: 11 amino acids. Germline V gene data show CDR1 as DFQATT and CDR2 as SNEGSKA (reference sequence). This CDR3 is CSAFPGTEAFF. DNA for the CDR3: TGCAGTGCATTTCCGGGGACTGAAGCTTTCTTT.

The gene calls are TRBV6-5 and TRBJ2-5; 7 bases match TRBD2. The CDR3 is 14 amino acids. J gave up 5 bases and V 8 bases, and 11 bases lay outside the gene matches. Germline V gives CDR1 MNHEY, CDR2 SVGAGI. Here the CDR3 reads CASCRGDYGETQYF. The CDR3 coding sequence is TGTGCCAGCTGTAGAGGGGACTACGGGGAGACCCAGTACTTC.